The present T cell receptor (beta chain) was sequenced within a study of response to subunit inactivated influenza vaccine. Each CDR3 protein gets one entry after TCRdb re-called the RT-PCR reads with MiXCR. Of about 700,000 distinct CDR3 sequences listed, about 15% were seen once; the top ten hold 5.5% to 8%. Study-wide points: T cells newly recruited by each seasonal influenza vaccination are few, the authors suggested.

This clonotype has only a few counts. The antigen remains undetermined. The CDR3 is made up of 15 amino acids. Germline V gives CDR1 DFQATT, CDR2 SNEGSKA (reference sequence). J lost 5 bases, V lost 6 bases, and 10 bases had no gene match. The sequence derives from a man aged 45-65 years who received an inactivated influenza vaccine. This material consisted of PBMCs from blood, taken less than 15 days before vaccination. The chain joins TRBV20-1 to TRBJ1-5, with 10 bases identical to TRBD1. The CDR3 here is CSAQPGQGSHQPQHF. CDR3 sequence (DNA): TGCAGTGCCCAACCGGGACAGGGGTCCCATCAGCCCCAGCATTTT.